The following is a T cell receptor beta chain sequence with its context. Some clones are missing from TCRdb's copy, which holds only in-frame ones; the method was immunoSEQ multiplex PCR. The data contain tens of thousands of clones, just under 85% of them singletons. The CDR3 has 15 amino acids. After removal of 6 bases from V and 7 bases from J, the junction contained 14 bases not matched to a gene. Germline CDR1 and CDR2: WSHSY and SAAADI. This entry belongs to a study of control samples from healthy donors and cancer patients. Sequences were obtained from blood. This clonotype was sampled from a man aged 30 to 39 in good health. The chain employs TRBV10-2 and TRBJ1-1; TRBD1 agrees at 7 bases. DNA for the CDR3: TGCGCCAGCAGCTCCACCCCGAGACAGGGAGATGAAGCTTTCTTT. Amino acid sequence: CASSSTPRQGDEAFF.